The sequence of this TCR beta chain was determined in a study of CD8 T cells in Susac syndrome. Trimming left V 5 bases short and J 3 bases short, with 16 bases between. Germline loops: CDR1 PRHDT, CDR2 FYEKMQ (reference sequence). This CDR3 contains 15 residues. Recently defined diagnostic criteria for definite or probable disease were fulfilled by Susac syndrome patients. Random hexamers were used to reverse transcribe roughly 0.45 to 1 ug of RNA. By means of immunoSEQ multiplex PCR, TCR beta CDR3 spanning 54 Vbeta and 13 Jbeta underwent amplification. MiXCR, applied by TCRdb to the immunoSEQ multiplex PCR reads, yields one record per CDR3 protein. The sample holds around 100,000 distinct CDR3 sequences, 95% seen once.

The chain carries TRBV13 and TRBJ1-1; weak D call: TRBD1 (5 bases). The origin of this receptor is a human donor with Susac syndrome. The sequenced material came from CD8+ T cells from PBMCs. CDR3 protein: CASSLGAGLYTEAFF. The CDR3 DNA follows: TGTGCCAGCAGCCTCGGGGCGGGGTTGTACACTGAAGCTTTCTTT.